What follows describes a single TCR beta chain. It was with 60 Vbeta and 13 Jbeta primers that the PCR ran. Produced via immunoSEQ multiplex PCR; TCRdb's table is partial and in-frame only. Of under 250,000 clones listed, around 80% are singletons. This specimen belongs to a study of cytomegalovirus exposure and HLA in healthy donors. This TCR was sampled from a man aged 45-65 years in good health and CMV-seronegative. The sequenced sample was PBMCs.

The CDR3 nucleotides are TGTGCCAGCTCACCTGGGGCGTCGCGGGAGACCCAGTACTTC. Its translation: CASSPGASRETQYF. V gene TRBV18 combines with J gene TRBJ2-5, with a tentative D call TRBD1 (5 bases). Germline lookup yields CDR1 KGHSH and CDR2 LQKENI. V was trimmed by 3 bases and J by 5 bases, leaving 13 bases between them. The CDR3 extends over 14 amino acids.